These T cell receptor beta chains were read from a single sample in a study of blood T cell repertoires in COVID-19. Produced via immunoSEQ multiplex PCR; TCRdb's table is partial and in-frame only. The profile shows 95,000 to 110,000 clones, roughly 84% of them singletons. Sequenced: peripheral blood. The source is a human donor in a cohort sampled during active COVID-19. CDR3s include the opening cysteine and the closing phenylalanine or tryptophan. Fields, in order: D gene, V gene, clone size, J gene, CDR3 protein, CDR3 DNA. The D gene is left open where the match is weak. Size values are once, few and many counts, or a class for expanded clones, and some rows have none.

D gene: TRBD1; V gene: TRBV7-2; clone size: .; J gene: TRBJ2-5; CDR3 protein: CASSTDRGSQETQYF; CDR3 DNA: TGTGCCAGCAGCACCGACAGGGGAAGCCAAGAGACCCAGTACTTC
D gene: TRBD1; V gene: TRBV3-1/TRBV3-2; clone size: once; J gene: TRBJ1-4; CDR3 protein: CASSPGTDAKLFF; CDR3 DNA: TGTGCCAGCAGCCCGGGGACAGATGCAAAACTGTTTTTT
D gene: TRBD2; V gene: TRBV24-1; clone size: .; J gene: TRBJ2-5; CDR3 protein: CATSDASLAGGPGETQYF; CDR3 DNA: TGTGCCACCAGTGATGCGTCCCTAGCGGGAGGGCCAGGGGAGACCCAGTACTTC
D gene: .; V gene: TRBV30; clone size: .; J gene: TRBJ2-4; CDR3 protein: CAWSVPGFGKNIQYF; CDR3 DNA: TGTGCCTGGAGTGTACCGGGGTTTGGAAAAAACATTCAGTACTTC
D gene: TRBD1; V gene: TRBV5-3; clone size: .; J gene: TRBJ1-1; CDR3 protein: CARRPERTGYVSFTEAFF; CDR3 DNA: TGTGCCAGAAGACCAGAAAGGACAGGGTATGTGTCGTTCACTGAAGCTTTCTTT
D gene: .; V gene: TRBV5-4; clone size: .; J gene: TRBJ1-1; CDR3 protein: CASSLFGRIGRSEAFF; CDR3 DNA: TGTGCCAGCAGCTTGTTCGGGAGAATTGGGCGGTCTGAAGCTTTCTTT
D gene: .; V gene: TRBV3-1/TRBV3-2; clone size: .; J gene: TRBJ2-2; CDR3 protein: CASSQDFPGANTGELFF; CDR3 DNA: TGTGCCAGCAGCCAAGATTTCCCGGGGGCGAACACCGGGGAGCTGTTTTTT
D gene: TRBD1; V gene: TRBV7-9; clone size: .; J gene: TRBJ2-3; CDR3 protein: CASSYSMGQSTDTQYF; CDR3 DNA: TGTGCCAGCAGCTACTCCATGGGACAGAGCACAGATACGCAGTATTTT
D gene: TRBD1; V gene: TRBV15; clone size: .; J gene: TRBJ2-5; CDR3 protein: CATSRVQDRGGGTQYF; CDR3 DNA: TGTGCCACCAGCAGAGTCCAGGACAGGGGAGGTGGGACCCAGTACTTC
D gene: TRBD2; V gene: TRBV11-2; clone size: few; J gene: TRBJ2-5; CDR3 protein: CASGPTSVETQYF; CDR3 DNA: TGTGCCAGCGGCCCGACTAGCGTGGAGACCCAGTACTTC
D gene: TRBD1; V gene: TRBV18; clone size: once; J gene: TRBJ2-2; CDR3 protein: CASSAGQGGTGELFF; CDR3 DNA: TGTGCCAGCTCAGCGGGACAGGGAGGCACCGGGGAGCTGTTTTTT
D gene: TRBD2; V gene: TRBV18; clone size: .; J gene: TRBJ2-2; CDR3 protein: CASSPVLAGNTGELFF; CDR3 DNA: TGTGCCAGCTCACCAGTACTAGCGGGAAACACCGGGGAGCTGTTTTTT
D gene: .; V gene: TRBV10-3; clone size: .; J gene: TRBJ1-2; CDR3 protein: CAISEGNLNYGYTF; CDR3 DNA: TGTGCCATCAGTGAGGGCAATTTGAACTATGGCTACACCTTC
D gene: .; V gene: TRBV10-3; clone size: .; J gene: TRBJ2-7; CDR3 protein: CAISAHYEQYF; CDR3 DNA: TGTGCCATCAGTGCCCACTACGAGCAGTACTTC
D gene: .; V gene: TRBV19; clone size: few; J gene: TRBJ2-1; CDR3 protein: CASSRTRGSYNEQFF; CDR3 DNA: TGTGCCAGTAGCCGGACACGTGGCTCCTACAATGAGCAGTTCTTC
D gene: .; V gene: TRBV6-5; clone size: .; J gene: TRBJ1-4; CDR3 protein: CASSYQGTNEKLFF; CDR3 DNA: TGTGCCAGCAGTTACCAGGGGACTAATGAAAAACTGTTTTTT
D gene: .; V gene: TRBV19; clone size: .; J gene: TRBJ1-5; CDR3 protein: CASRGGRGNQPQHF; CDR3 DNA: TGTGCCAGTAGGGGGGGGCGCGGCAATCAGCCCCAGCATTTT
D gene: .; V gene: TRBV11-2; clone size: .; J gene: TRBJ1-6; CDR3 protein: CASSFRDYNSPLHF; CDR3 DNA: TGTGCCAGCAGCTTCCGGGACTATAATTCACCCCTCCACTTT
D gene: TRBD1; V gene: TRBV18; clone size: .; J gene: TRBJ2-3; CDR3 protein: CASSHGTAGSTDTQYF; CDR3 DNA: TGTGCCAGCTCACATGGGACAGCTGGTAGCACAGATACGCAGTATTTT
D gene: .; V gene: TRBV6-2/TRBV6-3; clone size: .; J gene: TRBJ1-5; CDR3 protein: CASSYSGRAQPQHF; CDR3 DNA: TGTGCCAGCAGTTACTCAGGCAGGGCTCAGCCCCAGCATTTT
D gene: .; V gene: TRBV24-1; clone size: .; J gene: TRBJ1-3; CDR3 protein: CATRGSSDSGNTIYF; CDR3 DNA: TGTGCCACCCGAGGGTCTTCAGACTCTGGAAACACCATATATTTT
D gene: TRBD2; V gene: TRBV28; clone size: .; J gene: TRBJ2-5; CDR3 protein: CASSLISLAGETQYF; CDR3 DNA: TGTGCCAGCAGTTTGATTTCACTAGCGGGAGAGACCCAGTACTTC
D gene: TRBD2; V gene: TRBV9; clone size: once; J gene: TRBJ2-2; CDR3 protein: CASSVGRGGTTGELFF; CDR3 DNA: TGTGCCAGCAGCGTAGGGCGGGGGGGCACCACCGGGGAGCTGTTTTTT
D gene: .; V gene: TRBV7-8; clone size: .; J gene: TRBJ1-4; CDR3 protein: CASSSMGRGRNEKLFF; CDR3 DNA: TGTGCCAGCAGCTCGATGGGCAGGGGTAGGAATGAAAAACTGTTTTTT
D gene: TRBD1; V gene: TRBV12-3/TRBV12-4; clone size: once; J gene: TRBJ1-2; CDR3 protein: CASTNTGGYGYTF; CDR3 DNA: TGTGCCAGCACAAATACAGGGGGGTATGGCTACACCTTC
D gene: TRBD1; V gene: TRBV18; clone size: once; J gene: TRBJ1-2; CDR3 protein: CASSPSGGVYGYTF; CDR3 DNA: TGTGCCAGCTCACCTTCAGGGGGAGTTTATGGCTACACCTTC
D gene: .; V gene: TRBV10-3; clone size: .; J gene: TRBJ2-1; CDR3 protein: CAISVRESSPIF; CDR3 DNA: TGTGCCATCAGTGTACGGGAATCCTCCCCGATCTTC
D gene: TRBD2; V gene: TRBV20-1; clone size: few; J gene: TRBJ2-7; CDR3 protein: CSALLADEQYF; CDR3 DNA: TGCAGTGCATTACTAGCGGACGAGCAGTACTTC
D gene: .; V gene: TRBV7-3; clone size: once; J gene: TRBJ2-3; CDR3 protein: CASSLMGATDTQYF; CDR3 DNA: TGTGCCAGCAGCTTAATGGGAGCTACAGATACGCAGTATTTT
D gene: .; V gene: TRBV18; clone size: .; J gene: TRBJ1-5; CDR3 protein: CASSPEQTLTGQNQPQHF; CDR3 DNA: TGTGCCAGCTCACCGGAACAAACCTTGACAGGACAAAATCAGCCCCAGCATTTT
D gene: .; V gene: TRBV5-4; clone size: .; J gene: TRBJ1-2; CDR3 protein: CASSPQAGGDPSNYGYTF; CDR3 DNA: TGTGCCAGCAGCCCGCAGGCGGGGGGCGACCCCTCCAACTATGGCTACACCTTC
D gene: .; V gene: TRBV7-2; clone size: few; J gene: TRBJ2-5; CDR3 protein: CASSLAGVQETQYF; CDR3 DNA: TGTGCCAGCAGCTTAGCGGGCGTCCAAGAGACCCAGTACTTC
D gene: .; V gene: TRBV5-1; clone size: .; J gene: TRBJ2-1; CDR3 protein: CASRRGSYNEQFF; CDR3 DNA: TGCGCCAGCCGGCGAGGCTCCTACAATGAGCAGTTCTTC
D gene: .; V gene: TRBV5-5; clone size: once; J gene: TRBJ2-5; CDR3 protein: CASSLRGHLQETQYF; CDR3 DNA: TGTGCCAGCAGCTTGAGGGGACACTTACAAGAGACCCAGTACTTC
D gene: TRBD1; V gene: TRBV11-2; clone size: few; J gene: TRBJ1-1; CDR3 protein: CASSPTGVTEAFF; CDR3 DNA: TGTGCCAGCAGCCCGACAGGGGTGACTGAAGCTTTCTTT
D gene: .; V gene: TRBV5-1; clone size: .; J gene: TRBJ1-1; CDR3 protein: CASSLVTGNTEAFF; CDR3 DNA: TGCGCCAGCAGCTTGGTAACAGGGAACACTGAAGCTTTCTTT
D gene: TRBD1; V gene: TRBV6-5; clone size: .; J gene: TRBJ1-4; CDR3 protein: CASSYSGTGGNEKLFF; CDR3 DNA: TGTGCCAGCAGTTACTCAGGGACAGGGGGCAATGAAAAACTGTTTTTT
D gene: TRBD1; V gene: TRBV25-1; clone size: .; J gene: TRBJ1-4; CDR3 protein: CASSEYGQGNEKLFF; CDR3 DNA: TGTGCCAGCAGTGAATACGGACAGGGTAATGAAAAACTGTTTTTT
D gene: .; V gene: TRBV5-6; clone size: .; J gene: TRBJ2-7; CDR3 protein: CASSSPRANRLEQYF; CDR3 DNA: TGTGCCAGCAGCTCACCGAGGGCTAACCGCCTCGAGCAGTACTTC
D gene: .; V gene: TRBV2; clone size: few; J gene: TRBJ1-5; CDR3 protein: CASSDRLAPQPQHF; CDR3 DNA: TGTGCCAGCAGTGACAGGTTGGCGCCTCAGCCCCAGCATTTT
D gene: TRBD1; V gene: TRBV5-1; clone size: .; J gene: TRBJ1-2; CDR3 protein: CASSLGPGTGVGGYTF; CDR3 DNA: TGCGCCAGCAGCTTGGGTCCCGGGACAGGAGTCGGAGGCTACACCTTC
D gene: TRBD2; V gene: TRBV10-3; clone size: .; J gene: TRBJ2-1; CDR3 protein: CAISDSGRANEQFF; CDR3 DNA: TGTGCCATCAGTGATTCGGGGAGGGCCAATGAGCAGTTCTTC
D gene: TRBD1; V gene: TRBV5-4; clone size: .; J gene: TRBJ2-5; CDR3 protein: CASSRTTGVTETQYF; CDR3 DNA: TGTGCCAGCAGCCGAACGACAGGGGTGACAGAGACCCAGTACTTC
D gene: .; V gene: TRBV18; clone size: .; J gene: TRBJ2-5; CDR3 protein: CASSPNSGETQYF; CDR3 DNA: TGTGCCAGCTCACCAAATTCGGGAGAGACCCAGTACTTC
D gene: TRBD1; V gene: TRBV10-3; clone size: .; J gene: TRBJ1-1; CDR3 protein: CAISGQGGTEAFF; CDR3 DNA: TGTGCCATCAGTGGACAGGGAGGCACTGAAGCTTTCTTT
D gene: .; V gene: TRBV5-1; clone size: .; J gene: TRBJ2-3; CDR3 protein: CASNGGRTDTQYF; CDR3 DNA: TGCGCCAGCAACGGCGGTCGCACAGATACGCAGTATTTT
D gene: TRBD2; V gene: TRBV7-9; clone size: .; J gene: TRBJ2-3; CDR3 protein: CASSPPRTSGLYDTQYF; CDR3 DNA: TGTGCCAGCAGCCCGCCGCGGACTAGCGGGTTATACGATACGCAGTATTTT